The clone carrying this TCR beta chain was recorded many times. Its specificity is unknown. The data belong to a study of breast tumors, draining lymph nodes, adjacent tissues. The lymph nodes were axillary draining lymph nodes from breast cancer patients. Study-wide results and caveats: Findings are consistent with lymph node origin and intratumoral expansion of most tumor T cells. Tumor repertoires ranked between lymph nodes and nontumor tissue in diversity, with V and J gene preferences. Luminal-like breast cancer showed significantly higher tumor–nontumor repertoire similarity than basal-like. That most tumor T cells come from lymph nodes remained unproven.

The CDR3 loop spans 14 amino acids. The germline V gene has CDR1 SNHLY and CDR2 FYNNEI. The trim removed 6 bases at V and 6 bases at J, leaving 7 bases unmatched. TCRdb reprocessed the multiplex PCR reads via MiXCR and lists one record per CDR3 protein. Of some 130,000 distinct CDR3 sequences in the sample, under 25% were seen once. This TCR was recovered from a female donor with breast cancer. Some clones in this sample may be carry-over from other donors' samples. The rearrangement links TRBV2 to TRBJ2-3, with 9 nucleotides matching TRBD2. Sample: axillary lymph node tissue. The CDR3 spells CASRYGLARDTQYF. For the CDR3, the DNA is TGTGCCAGCAGATACGGACTAGCGAGGGATACGCAGTATTTT.